This T cell receptor (beta chain) derives from a study of radiotherapy plus CTLA-4 blockade in lung cancer. Only in-frame clones appear in the TCRdb table, and some are missing; sequencing was by immunoSEQ multiplex PCR. The sample lists approximately 41,000 clones, about 74% occurring once. This CDR3 spans 16 amino acids. CDR1 is LNHDA, CDR2 SQIVND, per germline (reference sequence). V was cut by 5 bases and J by 4 bases, with 18 bases left in between. The chain couples TRBV19 to TRBJ1-5; possible D gene TRBD1, 5 bases. Sample: peripheral blood, taken from a patient treated with radiotherapy plus ipilimumab. This sequence originates from a human donor with non-small cell lung cancer who had stable disease on radiotherapy plus ipilimumab. The DNA of the CDR3 is TGTGCCAGTAGTCCCCGCTCCGACCAGGGTAATCAGCCCCAGCATTTT. Translated, it gives CASSPRSDQGNQPQHF.